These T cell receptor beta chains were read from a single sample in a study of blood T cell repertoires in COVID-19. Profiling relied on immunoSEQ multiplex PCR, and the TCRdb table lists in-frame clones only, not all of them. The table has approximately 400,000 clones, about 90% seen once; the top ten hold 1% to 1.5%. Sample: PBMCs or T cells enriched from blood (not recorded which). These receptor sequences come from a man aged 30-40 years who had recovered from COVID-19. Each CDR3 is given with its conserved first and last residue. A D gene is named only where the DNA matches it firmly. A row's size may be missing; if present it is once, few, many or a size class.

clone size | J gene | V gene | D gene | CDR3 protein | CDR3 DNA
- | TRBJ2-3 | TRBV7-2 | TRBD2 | CASTPSGGASDTQYF | TGTGCCAGCACCCCGAGCGGGGGGGCCTCAGATACGCAGTATTTT
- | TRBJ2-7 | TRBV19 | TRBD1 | CASSQTTGGNYEQYF | TGTGCCAGTAGTCAAACGACAGGGGGAAACTACGAGCAGTACTTC
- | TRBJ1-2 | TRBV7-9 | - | CASSSHRVGGYTF | TGTGCCAGCAGCTCGCACAGGGTGGGAGGCTACACCTTC
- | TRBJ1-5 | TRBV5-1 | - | CASSPDSTNSNQPQHF | TGCGCCAGCAGCCCCGACAGCACCAATAGCAATCAGCCCCAGCATTTT
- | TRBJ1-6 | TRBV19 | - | CASSWQGQSKNSPLHF | TGTGCCAGTAGTTGGCAGGGCCAAAGTAAAAATTCACCCCTCCACTTT
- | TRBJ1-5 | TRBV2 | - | CASSEPPQGNQPQHF | TGTGCCAGCAGTGAACCCCCGCAGGGAAATCAGCCCCAGCATTTT
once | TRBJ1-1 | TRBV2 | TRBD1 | CASRADRGLNTEAFF | TGTGCCAGCAGGGCCGACAGGGGTTTGAACACTGAAGCTTTCTTT
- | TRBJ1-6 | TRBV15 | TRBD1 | CATSRDRGSNSPLHF | TGTGCCACCAGCAGGGACAGGGGTTCTAATTCACCCCTCCACTTT
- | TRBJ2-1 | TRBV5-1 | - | CASSWLRGGHDEQFF | TGCGCCAGCAGCTGGTTAAGAGGGGGTCACGATGAGCAGTTCTTC
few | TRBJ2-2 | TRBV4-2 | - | CASSQDLRGGELFF | TGTGCCAGCAGCCAAGATTTGCGGGGCGGGGAGCTGTTTTTT
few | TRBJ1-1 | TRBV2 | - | CASSWTAMNTEAFF | TGTGCCAGCAGTTGGACAGCAATGAACACTGAAGCTTTCTTT
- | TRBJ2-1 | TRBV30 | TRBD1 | CAWSAGTGGGNEQFF | TGTGCCTGGAGTGCGGGGACAGGGGGGGGAAATGAGCAGTTCTTC
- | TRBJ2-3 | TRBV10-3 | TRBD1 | CAISEPKDRGRTDTQYF | TGTGCCATCAGTGAGCCCAAGGACAGGGGGCGCACAGATACGCAGTATTTT
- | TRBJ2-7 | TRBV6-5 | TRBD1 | CASGRDRGSYEQYF | TGTGCCAGCGGCCGGGACAGGGGTTCCTACGAGCAGTACTTC
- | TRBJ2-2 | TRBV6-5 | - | CATKGGDTAGELFF | TGTGCCACCAAGGGGGGGGATACCGCCGGGGAGCTGTTTTTT
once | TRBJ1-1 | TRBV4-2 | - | CASSQGRGNTEAFF | TGTGCCAGCAGCCAAGGGCGGGGGAACACTGAAGCTTTCTTT
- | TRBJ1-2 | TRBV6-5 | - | CASPPARGFGYTF | TGTGCCAGCCCCCCCGCCAGGGGTTTTGGCTACACCTTC
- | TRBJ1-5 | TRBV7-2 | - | CASSLGGVGNQPQHF | TGTGCCAGCAGCTTGGGAGGGGTTGGCAATCAGCCCCAGCATTTT
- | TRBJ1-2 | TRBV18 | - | CASSPWMEAANYGYTF | TGTGCCAGCTCACCATGGATGGAGGCCGCTAACTATGGCTACACCTTC
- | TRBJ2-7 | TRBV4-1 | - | CASSQGQGPAQSSYEQYF | TGCGCCAGCAGCCAAGGGCAGGGTCCTGCTCAGAGCTCCTACGAGCAGTACTTC
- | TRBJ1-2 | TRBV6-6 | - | CASTITGFRGYTF | TGTGCCAGCACCATTACAGGGTTTAGAGGCTACACCTTC
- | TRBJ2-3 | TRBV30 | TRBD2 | CACTSGGGTDTQYF | TGTGCCTGCACAAGCGGGGGGGGCACAGATACGCAGTATTTT
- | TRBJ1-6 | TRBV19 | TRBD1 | CASGTGNSPLHF | TGTGCCAGCGGGACAGGCAATTCACCCCTCCACTTT
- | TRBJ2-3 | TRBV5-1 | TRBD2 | CASSERGGPDTQYF | TGCGCCAGCAGCGAGCGGGGGGGCCCAGATACGCAGTATTTT
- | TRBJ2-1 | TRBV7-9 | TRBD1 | CASSSGQGAPHEQFF | TGTGCCAGCAGCTCCGGACAGGGGGCGCCCCATGAGCAGTTCTTC